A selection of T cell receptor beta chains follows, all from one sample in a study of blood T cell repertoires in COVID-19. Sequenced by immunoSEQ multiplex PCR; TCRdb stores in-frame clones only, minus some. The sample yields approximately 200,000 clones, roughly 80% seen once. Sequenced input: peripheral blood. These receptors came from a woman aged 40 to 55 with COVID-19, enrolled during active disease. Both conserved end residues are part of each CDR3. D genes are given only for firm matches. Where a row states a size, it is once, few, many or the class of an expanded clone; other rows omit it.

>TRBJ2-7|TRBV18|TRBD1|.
TGTGCCAGCTCACCACGACAGGGTGCCGGCTACGAGCAGTACTTC
CASSPRQGAGYEQYF
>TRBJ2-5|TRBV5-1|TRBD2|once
TGCGCCAGCAGCTTGGTTTTACTAGCGGGAGGAGGCGGGGAGACCCAGTACTTC
CASSLVLLAGGGGETQYF
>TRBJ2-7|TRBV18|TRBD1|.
TGTGCCAGCTCACCAGGGGACAGGATCGGCGAGCAGTACTTC
CASSPGDRIGEQYF
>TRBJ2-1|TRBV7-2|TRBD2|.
TGTGCCAGCAGCTTAGAGGGACTAGATGGAATTGAGCAGTTCTTC
CASSLEGLDGIEQFF
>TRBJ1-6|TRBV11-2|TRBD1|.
TGTGCCAGCAGCTTAGCCTGGAGGACAGGGGTCTCACCCCTCCACTTT
CASSLAWRTGVSPLHF
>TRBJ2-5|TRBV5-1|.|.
TGCGCCAGCAGCTTGCTCGGGGAGTCACCGGAGACCCAGTACTTC
CASSLLGESPETQYF
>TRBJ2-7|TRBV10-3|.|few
TGTGCCATCAGGGGGTCGGGGTCTCCCTACGAGCAGTACTTC
CAIRGSGSPYEQYF
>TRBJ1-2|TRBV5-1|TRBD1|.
TGCGCCAGCAGCCTAGGGACAGGGGCAGGGTATGGCTACACCTTC
CASSLGTGAGYGYTF
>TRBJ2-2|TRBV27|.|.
TGTGCCAGCAGACTACTTTTGAGCACCGGGGAGCTGTTTTTT
CASRLLLSTGELFF
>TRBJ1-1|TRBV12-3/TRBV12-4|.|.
TGTGCCAGCAGTTTACGGGAGAACACTGAAGCTTTCTTT
CASSLRENTEAFF
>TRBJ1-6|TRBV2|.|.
TGTGCCAGCAGTAAAAACGGACAGTCAAATAATTCACCCCTCCACTTT
CASSKNGQSNNSPLHF
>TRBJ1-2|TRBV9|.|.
TGTGCCAGCAGCGTAGAGGGGTCTCTGAACTATGGCTACACCTTC
CASSVEGSLNYGYTF
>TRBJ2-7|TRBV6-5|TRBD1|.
TGTGCCAGCACCGCCGGGACAGCCTACGAGCAGTACTTC
CASTAGTAYEQYF
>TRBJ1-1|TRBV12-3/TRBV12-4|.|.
TGTGCCAGCAGTTTAATCGGTAACACTGAAGCTTTCTTT
CASSLIGNTEAFF